A selection of T cell receptor beta chains follows, all from one sample in a study of cytomegalovirus exposure and HLA in healthy donors. Libraries were prepared by immunoSEQ multiplex PCR; TCRdb keeps only in-frame clonotypes and omits some of them. The data hold 150,000 to 200,000 clones, with more than 75% observed a single time. Sequencing input: PBMCs. Every receptor here comes from a man younger than 35 in good health and CMV-seropositive. Both conserved end residues are part of each CDR3. D genes are given only for firm matches. Size is stated for part of the rows, as once, few or many counts, or as a class when the clone is expanded.

>TRBJ1-5|.|TRBV7-9|.
CASSSQGPNQPQHF
TGTGCCAGCAGCTCACAGGGACCCAATCAGCCCCAGCATTTT
>TRBJ2-2|.|TRBV4-3|.
CASSQDPSGNTGELFF
TGCGCCAGCAGCCAAGATCCGTCGGGGAACACCGGGGAGCTGTTTTTT
>TRBJ2-7|TRBD1|TRBV6-5|once
CASSYSSTGDEQYF
TGTGCCAGCAGTTACTCGAGTACAGGGGACGAGCAGTACTTC
>TRBJ2-6|.|TRBV19|.
CASSILPGSSSGANVLTF
TGTGCCAGTAGTATCTTACCAGGTTCAAGCTCTGGGGCCAACGTCCTGACTTTC
>TRBJ2-6|.|TRBV7-2|.
CASSLGGSTGANVLTF
TGTGCCAGCAGCTTAGGCGGCAGCACTGGGGCCAACGTCCTGACTTTC
>TRBJ2-7|TRBD1|TRBV19|once
CASSAGTGAYEQYF
TGTGCCAGTAGCGCGGGGACAGGGGCCTACGAGCAGTACTTC
>TRBJ1-1|.|TRBV21-1|.
CASSEKDPRDRDTEAFF
TGTGCCAGCAGCGAAAAGGACCCCCGGGACAGAGACACTGAAGCTTTCTTT
>TRBJ2-1|.|TRBV5-6|once
CASSLDRGSSYNEQFF
TGTGCCAGCAGCTTGGATAGGGGGAGCTCCTACAATGAGCAGTTCTTC
>TRBJ1-1|.|TRBV11-3|.
CASSLVSGAYTEAFF
TGTGCCAGCAGCTTAGTCAGTGGGGCGTACACTGAAGCTTTCTTT
>TRBJ1-1|.|TRBV6-1|.
CASRSMRAFF
TGTGCCAGCAGATCCATGCGGGCTTTCTTT
>TRBJ2-1|.|TRBV7-3|.
CASSLAESSYNEQFF
TGTGCCAGCAGCTTAGCTGAGAGCTCCTACAATGAGCAGTTCTTC
>TRBJ1-1|TRBD1|TRBV5-1|.
CASSPTGSTEAFF
TGCGCCAGCAGCCCGACAGGGAGCACTGAAGCTTTCTTT
>TRBJ2-1|.|TRBV9|few
CASSVEWGGGFGQFF
TGTGCCAGCAGCGTAGAGTGGGGGGGCGGTTTTGGGCAGTTCTTC
>TRBJ1-5|TRBD1|TRBV7-9|.
CASSPGTGGQPQHF
TGTGCCAGCAGCCCCGGGACAGGGGGACAGCCCCAGCATTTT
>TRBJ1-1|TRBD1|TRBV30|once
CAWRKGLGTVVTEAFF
TGTGCCTGGAGGAAGGGCCTGGGGACAGTAGTAACTGAAGCTTTCTTT
>TRBJ1-1|.|TRBV5-1|.
CASSLAERGTEAFF
TGCGCCAGCAGCTTGGCGGAACGGGGAACTGAAGCTTTCTTT
>TRBJ1-3|.|TRBV2|.
CASREAGNTIYF
TGTGCCAGCAGGGAGGCTGGAAACACCATATATTTT
>TRBJ2-1|.|TRBV6-5|.
CASSYSSSNEQFF
TGTGCCAGCAGTTACAGTTCGAGTAATGAGCAGTTCTTC
>TRBJ2-5|.|TRBV7-2|.
CASSLVGQGDMETQYF
TGTGCCAGCAGCTTAGTGGGGCAGGGCGATATGGAGACCCAGTACTTC
>TRBJ2-3|TRBD1|TRBV18|.
CASSGQGVPTDTQYF
TGTGCCAGCTCCGGCCAGGGGGTCCCCACAGATACGCAGTATTTT
>TRBJ2-7|TRBD1|TRBV19|.
CASSIGQGRGRAYEQYF
TGTGCCAGTAGTATTGGACAGGGACGGGGTCGCGCCTACGAGCAGTACTTC
>TRBJ2-5|TRBD2|TRBV5-1|.
CASSHTSGGTKQETQYF
TGCGCCAGCAGCCACACTAGCGGGGGCACCAAACAAGAGACCCAGTACTTC
>TRBJ1-1|.|TRBV27|once
CATREGGTEAFF
TGTGCCACCAGAGAAGGGGGCACTGAAGCTTTCTTT
>TRBJ1-6|TRBD1|TRBV19|.
CASREGQGSALHF
TGTGCCAGTCGAGAGGGACAGGGATCTGCCCTCCACTTT
>TRBJ2-7|.|TRBV29-1|.
CSVLASYEQYF
TGCAGCGTTTTGGCCTCCTACGAGCAGTACTTC
>TRBJ1-6|TRBD1|TRBV27|.
CASSTRDSSYNSPLHF
TGTGCCAGCAGTACCCGGGACAGCTCCTATAATTCACCCCTCCACTTT
>TRBJ1-1|TRBD1|TRBV2|.
CASLRDSLNTEAFF
TGTGCCAGCCTAAGGGACAGCCTTAACACTGAAGCTTTCTTT
>TRBJ2-3|TRBD2|TRBV11-2|.
CASSAAGVREMQYF
TGTGCCAGCAGCGCCGCGGGGGTTCGGGAAATGCAGTATTTT
>TRBJ2-3|.|TRBV7-3|.
CASSTQGGAKDTQYF
TGTGCCAGCAGCACCCAAGGGGGGGCTAAAGATACGCAGTATTTT
>TRBJ2-5|TRBD1|TRBV9|few
CASSERDRGWETQYF
TGTGCCAGCAGCGAACGGGACAGGGGATGGGAGACCCAGTACTTC
>TRBJ2-7|.|TRBV6-5|.
CASSSDTGEQYF
TGTGCCAGCAGTTCGGACACTGGCGAGCAGTACTTC
>TRBJ2-1|TRBD1|TRBV5-6|few
CASSLMTGSYNEQFF
TGTGCCAGCAGCTTGATGACAGGGTCTTACAATGAGCAGTTCTTC
>TRBJ2-2|TRBD1|TRBV5-1|.
CASSLEGTVNTGELFF
TGCGCCAGCAGCTTGGAAGGGACAGTGAACACCGGGGAGCTGTTTTTT
>TRBJ2-7|.|TRBV5-5|.
CASSQEQGSSYEQYF
TGTGCCAGCAGCCAAGAACAGGGCTCCTCCTACGAGCAGTACTTC
>TRBJ1-2|TRBD1|TRBV6-1|.
CASSVSGTGPFYGYTF
TGTGCCAGCAGTGTCTCCGGGACAGGGCCCTTCTATGGCTACACCTTC
>TRBJ2-3|.|TRBV7-6|.
CASSLGSPTVTDTQYF
TGTGCCAGCAGCTTAGGTTCGCCCACGGTCACAGATACGCAGTATTTT